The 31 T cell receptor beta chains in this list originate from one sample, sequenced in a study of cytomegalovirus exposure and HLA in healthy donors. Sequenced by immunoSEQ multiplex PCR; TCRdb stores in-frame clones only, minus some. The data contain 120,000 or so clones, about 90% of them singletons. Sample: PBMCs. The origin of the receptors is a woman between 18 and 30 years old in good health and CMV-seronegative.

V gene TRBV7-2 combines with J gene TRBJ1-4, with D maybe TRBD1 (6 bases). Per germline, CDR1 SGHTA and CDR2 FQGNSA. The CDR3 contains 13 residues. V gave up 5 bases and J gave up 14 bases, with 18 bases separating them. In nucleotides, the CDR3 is TGTGCCAGCAGCCCAGGACAGTGGGGGTTGCTGTTTTTT. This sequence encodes CASSPGQWGLLFF.

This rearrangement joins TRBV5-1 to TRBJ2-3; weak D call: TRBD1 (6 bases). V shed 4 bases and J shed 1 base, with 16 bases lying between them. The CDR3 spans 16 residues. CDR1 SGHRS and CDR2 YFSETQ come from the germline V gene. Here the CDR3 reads CASSPPQGGGTDTQYF. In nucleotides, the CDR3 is TGCGCCAGCAGCCCCCCGCAAGGGGGAGGCACAGATACGCAGTATTTT. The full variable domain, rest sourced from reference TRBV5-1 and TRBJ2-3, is KAGVTQTPRYLIKTRGQQVTLSCSPISGHRSVSWYQQTPGQGLQFLFEYFSETQRNKGNFPGRFSGRQFSNSRSEMNVSTLELGDSALYLCASSPPQGGGTDTQYFGPGTRLTVL.

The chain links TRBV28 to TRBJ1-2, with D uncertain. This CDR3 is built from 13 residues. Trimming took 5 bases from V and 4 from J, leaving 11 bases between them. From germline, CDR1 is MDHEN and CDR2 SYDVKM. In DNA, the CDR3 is TGTGCCAGCAGTGAGGCAGACCCCTATGGCTACACCTTC. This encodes CASSEADPYGYTF.

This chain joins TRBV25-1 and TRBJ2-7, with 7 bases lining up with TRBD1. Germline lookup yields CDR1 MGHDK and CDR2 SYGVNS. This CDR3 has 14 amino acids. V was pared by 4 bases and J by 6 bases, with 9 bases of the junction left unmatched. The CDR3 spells CASSGPGGSGEQYF. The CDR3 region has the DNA TGTGCCAGCAGTGGCCCAGGGGGTTCAGGCGAGCAGTACTTC.

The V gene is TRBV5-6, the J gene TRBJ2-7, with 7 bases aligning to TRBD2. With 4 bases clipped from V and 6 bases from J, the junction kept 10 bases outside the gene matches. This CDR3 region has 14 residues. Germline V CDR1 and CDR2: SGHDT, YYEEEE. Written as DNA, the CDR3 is TGTGCCAGCAGCGAGCGGGGCAGCTCCATCGAGCAGTACTTC. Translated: CASSERGSSIEQYF.

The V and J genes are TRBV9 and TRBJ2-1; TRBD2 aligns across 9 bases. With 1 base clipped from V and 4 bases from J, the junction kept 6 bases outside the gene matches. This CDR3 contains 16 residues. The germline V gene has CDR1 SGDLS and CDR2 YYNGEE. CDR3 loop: CASSVFSTSGYNEQFF. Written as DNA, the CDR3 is TGTGCCAGCAGCGTATTCTCGACTAGCGGATACAATGAGCAGTTCTTC. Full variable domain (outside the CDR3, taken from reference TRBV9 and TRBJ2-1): DSGVTQTPKHLITATGQRVTLRCSPRSGDLSVYWYQQSLDQGLQFLIQYYNGEERAKGNILERFSAQQFPDLHSELNLSSLELGDSALYFCASSVFSTSGYNEQFFGPGTRLTVL.

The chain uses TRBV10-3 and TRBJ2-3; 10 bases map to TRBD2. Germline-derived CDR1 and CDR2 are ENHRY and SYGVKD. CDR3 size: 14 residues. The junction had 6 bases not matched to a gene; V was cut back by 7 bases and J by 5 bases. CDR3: CAITSGGDVDTQYF. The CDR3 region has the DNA TGTGCCATCACGAGCGGGGGGGATGTAGATACGCAGTATTTT.

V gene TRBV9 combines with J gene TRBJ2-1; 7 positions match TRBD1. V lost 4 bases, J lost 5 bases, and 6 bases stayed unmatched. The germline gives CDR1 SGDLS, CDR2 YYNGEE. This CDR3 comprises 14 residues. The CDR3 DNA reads TGTGCCAGCAGCACCCGGACAGGTAACAATGAGCAGTTCTTC. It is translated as CASSTRTGNNEQFF.

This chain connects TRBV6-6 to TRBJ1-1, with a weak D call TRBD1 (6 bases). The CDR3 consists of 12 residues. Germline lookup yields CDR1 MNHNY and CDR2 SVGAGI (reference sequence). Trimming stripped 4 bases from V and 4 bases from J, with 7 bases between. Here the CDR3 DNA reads TGTGCCAGCAGTTTCAGGGGCACTGAAGCTTTCTTT. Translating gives CASSFRGTEAFF.

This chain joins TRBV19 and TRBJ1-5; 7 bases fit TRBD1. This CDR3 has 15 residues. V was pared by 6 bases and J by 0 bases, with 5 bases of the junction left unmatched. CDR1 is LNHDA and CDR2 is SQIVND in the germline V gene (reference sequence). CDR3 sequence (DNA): TGTGCCAGTAGGGACAGGACTTATAGCAATCAGCCCCAGCATTTT. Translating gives CASRDRTYSNQPQHF. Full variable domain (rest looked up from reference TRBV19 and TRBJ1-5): DGGITQSPKYLFRKEGQNVTLSCEQNLNHDAMYWYRQDPGQGLRLIYYSQIVNDFQKGDIAEGYSVSREKKESFPLTVTSAQKNPTAFYLCASRDRTYSNQPQHFGDGTRLSIL.

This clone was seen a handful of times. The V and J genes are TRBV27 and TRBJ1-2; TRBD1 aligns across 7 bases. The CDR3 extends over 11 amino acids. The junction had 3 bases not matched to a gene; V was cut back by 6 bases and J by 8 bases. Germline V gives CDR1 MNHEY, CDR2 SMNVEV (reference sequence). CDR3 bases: TGTGCCAGCAGGACAGGGTTGGGCTACACCTTC. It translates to CASRTGLGYTF.

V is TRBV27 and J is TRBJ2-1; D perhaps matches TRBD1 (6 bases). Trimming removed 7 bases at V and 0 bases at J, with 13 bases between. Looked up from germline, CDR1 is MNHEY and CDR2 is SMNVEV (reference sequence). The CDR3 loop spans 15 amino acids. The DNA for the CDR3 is TGTGCCAGCACCGATGACAGGTCCTCCTACAATGAGCAGTTCTTC. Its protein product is CASTDDRSSYNEQFF.

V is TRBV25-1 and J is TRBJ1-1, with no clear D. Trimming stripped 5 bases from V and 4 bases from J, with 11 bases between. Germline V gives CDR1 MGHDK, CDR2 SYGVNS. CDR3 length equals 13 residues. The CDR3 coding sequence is TGTGCCAGCAGTTTAACGGAGGGCACTGAAGCTTTCTTT. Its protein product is CASSLTEGTEAFF.

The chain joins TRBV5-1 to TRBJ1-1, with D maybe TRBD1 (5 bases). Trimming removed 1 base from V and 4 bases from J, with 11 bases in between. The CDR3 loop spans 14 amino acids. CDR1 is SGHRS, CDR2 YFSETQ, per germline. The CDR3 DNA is TGCGCCAGCAGCTTGTTCGGGGGAGGCACTGAAGCTTTCTTT. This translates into CASSLFGGGTEAFF.

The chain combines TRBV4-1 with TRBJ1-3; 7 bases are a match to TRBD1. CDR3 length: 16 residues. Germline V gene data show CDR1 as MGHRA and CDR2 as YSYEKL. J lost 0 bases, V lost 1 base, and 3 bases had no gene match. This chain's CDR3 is CASSQGQGASGNTIYF. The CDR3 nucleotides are TGCGCCAGCAGCCAAGGACAGGGAGCCTCTGGAAACACCATATATTTT.

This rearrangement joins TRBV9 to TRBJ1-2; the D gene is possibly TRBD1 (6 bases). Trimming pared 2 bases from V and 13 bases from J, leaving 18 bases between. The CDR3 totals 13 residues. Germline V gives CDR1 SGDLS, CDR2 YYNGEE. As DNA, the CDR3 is TGTGCCAGCAGCGTTGGGGGCAGGGAAGGGCCCACCTTC. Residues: CASSVGGREGPTF.

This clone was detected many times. The CDR3 loop reads CASSLGRAGNGYTF. Here the CDR3 DNA reads TGCGCCAGCAGCTTGGGGAGGGCAGGGAATGGCTACACCTTC. The V and J genes are TRBV5-1 and TRBJ1-2; TRBD1 is a possible D gene (5 bases). Trimming stripped 0 bases from V and 6 bases from J, with 12 bases between. Per the germline V gene, CDR1 is SGHRS and CDR2 is YFSETQ. The CDR3 has 14 residues. Looking up the rest from reference TRBV5-1 and TRBJ1-2 gives the full variable domain: KAGVTQTPRYLIKTRGQQVTLSCSPISGHRSVSWYQQTPGQGLQFLFEYFSETQRNKGNFPGRFSGRQFSNSRSEMNVSTLELGDSALYLCASSLGRAGNGYTFGSGTRLTVV.

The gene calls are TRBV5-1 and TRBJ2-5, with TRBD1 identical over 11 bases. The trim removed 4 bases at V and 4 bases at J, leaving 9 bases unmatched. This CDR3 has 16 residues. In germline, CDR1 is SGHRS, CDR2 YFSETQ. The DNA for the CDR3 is TGCGCCAGCAGCAGCACCGGGACAGGGGGTGGAGAGACCCAGTACTTC. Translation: CASSSTGTGGGETQYF.

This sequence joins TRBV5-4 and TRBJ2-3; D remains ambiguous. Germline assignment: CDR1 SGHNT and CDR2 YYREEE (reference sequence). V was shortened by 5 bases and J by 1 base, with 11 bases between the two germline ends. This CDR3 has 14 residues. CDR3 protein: CASRAYFGTDTQYF. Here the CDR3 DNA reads TGTGCCAGCAGAGCCTATTTTGGCACAGATACGCAGTATTTT.

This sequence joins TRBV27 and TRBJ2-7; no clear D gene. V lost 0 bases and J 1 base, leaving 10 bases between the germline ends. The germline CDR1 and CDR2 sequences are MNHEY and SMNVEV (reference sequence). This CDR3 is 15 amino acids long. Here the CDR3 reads CASSLSSRSSYEQYF. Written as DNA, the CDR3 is TGTGCCAGCAGTTTATCGAGTAGGAGTTCCTACGAGCAGTACTTC.

The CDR3 coding sequence is TGTGCCAGCAGCGTAAGCGGGGGGTCCTACAATGAGCAGTTCTTC. This codes for CASSVSGGSYNEQFF. V gene TRBV9 combines with J gene TRBJ2-1, with 9 bases lining up with TRBD2. Germline-derived CDR1 and CDR2 are SGDLS and YYNGEE. The CDR3 covers 15 residues. The V segment lost 1 base and the J segment 1 base; nucleotides outside the gene matches: 0.

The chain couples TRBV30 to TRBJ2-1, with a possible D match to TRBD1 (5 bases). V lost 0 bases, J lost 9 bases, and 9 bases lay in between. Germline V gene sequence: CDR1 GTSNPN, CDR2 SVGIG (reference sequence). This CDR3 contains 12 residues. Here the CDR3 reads CAWSVQGGEQFF. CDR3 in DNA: TGTGCCTGGAGTGTCCAGGGCGGTGAGCAGTTCTTC.

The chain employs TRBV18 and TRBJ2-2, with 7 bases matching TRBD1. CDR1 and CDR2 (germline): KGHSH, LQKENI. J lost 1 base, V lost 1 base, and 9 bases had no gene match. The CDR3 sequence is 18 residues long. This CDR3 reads CASSPRETGKRNTGELFF. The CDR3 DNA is TGTGCCAGCTCACCACGTGAGACAGGGAAAAGGAACACCGGGGAGCTGTTTTTT. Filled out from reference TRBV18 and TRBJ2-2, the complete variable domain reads NAGVMQNPRHLVRRRGQEARLRCSPMKGHSHVYWYRQLPEEGLKFMVYLQKENIIDESGMPKERFSAEFPKEGPSILRIQQVVRGDSAAYFCASSPRETGKRNTGELFFGEGSRLTVL.

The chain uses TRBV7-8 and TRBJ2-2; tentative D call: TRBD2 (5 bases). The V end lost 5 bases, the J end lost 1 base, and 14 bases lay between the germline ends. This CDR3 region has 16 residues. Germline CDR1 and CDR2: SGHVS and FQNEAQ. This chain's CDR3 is CASSPWERRNTGELFF. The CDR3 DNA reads TGTGCCAGCAGCCCCTGGGAGAGACGGAACACCGGGGAGCTGTTTTTT.

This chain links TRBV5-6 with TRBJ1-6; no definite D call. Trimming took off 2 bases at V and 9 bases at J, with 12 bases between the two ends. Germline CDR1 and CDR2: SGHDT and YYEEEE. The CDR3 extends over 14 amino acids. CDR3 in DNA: TGTGCCAGCAGCTTTACCCGCGGTGCTTCACCCCTCCACTTT. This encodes CASSFTRGASPLHF.

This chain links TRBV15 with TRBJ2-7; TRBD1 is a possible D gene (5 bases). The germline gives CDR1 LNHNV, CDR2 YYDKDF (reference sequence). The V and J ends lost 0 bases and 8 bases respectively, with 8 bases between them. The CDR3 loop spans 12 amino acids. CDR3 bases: TGTGCCACCAGCAGAGACAGGGTAAAGCAGTACTTC. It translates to CATSRDRVKQYF.

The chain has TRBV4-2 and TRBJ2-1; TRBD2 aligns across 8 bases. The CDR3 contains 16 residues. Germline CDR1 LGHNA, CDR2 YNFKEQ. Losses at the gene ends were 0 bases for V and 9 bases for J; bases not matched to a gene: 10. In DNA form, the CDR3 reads TGTGCCAGCAGCCAAGATCCGGCGGGGGGAGAGGGTGAGCAGTTCTTC. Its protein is CASSQDPAGGEGEQFF.

The CDR3 bases are TGTGCCAGCGGACTAGCGGGGTTTCTAGTCTACAATGAGCAGTTCTTC. Its protein is CASGLAGFLVYNEQFF. The chain joins TRBV2 to TRBJ2-1; 12 bases fit TRBD2. V shed 8 bases and J 3 bases; nucleotides not matched to a gene: 8. CDR3 length: 16 amino acids. The germline gives CDR1 SNHLY, CDR2 FYNNEI.

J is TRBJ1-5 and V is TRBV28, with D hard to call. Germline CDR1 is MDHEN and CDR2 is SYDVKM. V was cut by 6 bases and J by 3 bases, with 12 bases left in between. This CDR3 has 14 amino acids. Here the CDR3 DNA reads TGTGCCAGCAGGGCGGGCGGGATCAATCAGCCCCAGCATTTT. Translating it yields CASRAGGINQPQHF.

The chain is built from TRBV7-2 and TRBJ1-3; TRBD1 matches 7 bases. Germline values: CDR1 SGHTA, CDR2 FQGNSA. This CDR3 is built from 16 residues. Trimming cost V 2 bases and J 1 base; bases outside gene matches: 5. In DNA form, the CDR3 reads TGTGCCAGCAGCTTACGGGCCAGGGGGTCTGGAAACACCATATATTTT. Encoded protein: CASSLRARGSGNTIYF.

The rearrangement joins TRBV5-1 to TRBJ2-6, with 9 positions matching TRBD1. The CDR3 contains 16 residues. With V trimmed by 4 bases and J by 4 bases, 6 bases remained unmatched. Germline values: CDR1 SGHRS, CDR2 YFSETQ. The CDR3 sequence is CASSQNRGQGANVLTF. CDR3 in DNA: TGCGCCAGCAGCCAGAACAGGGGGCAAGGGGCCAACGTCCTGACTTTC.